This T cell receptor (beta chain) derives from a study of memory CD4+ T cells and cytomegalovirus serostatus. General observations from the study: Repertoires predicted CMV serostatus with median bootstrapped AUC of roughly 0.95.

Regarding this clone: Its antigen is unidentified.

The sort gate was single viable CD3+CD4+CD8-CD45RO+ cells for memory CD4+ T cells. The CDR3 contains 14 residues. CDR1 MGHRA and CDR2 YSYEKL come from the germline V gene. Trimming removed 0 bases at V and 4 bases at J, with 9 bases between. Using immunoSEQ multiplex PCR, the repertoire was profiled, and TCRdb retains in-frame clones only, with some absent. The sample contains roughly 50,000 clones, around 81% of which appear only once. Sequenced sample: memory CD4+ T cells from blood. The clonotype originates from an adult in good health and CMV-seronegative. The rearrangement links TRBV4-1 to TRBJ1-2; D gene unclear. The CDR3 DNA follows: TGCGCCAGCAGCCAAGATAGGGTGGGCTATGGCTACACCTTC. It is translated as CASSQDRVGYGYTF.